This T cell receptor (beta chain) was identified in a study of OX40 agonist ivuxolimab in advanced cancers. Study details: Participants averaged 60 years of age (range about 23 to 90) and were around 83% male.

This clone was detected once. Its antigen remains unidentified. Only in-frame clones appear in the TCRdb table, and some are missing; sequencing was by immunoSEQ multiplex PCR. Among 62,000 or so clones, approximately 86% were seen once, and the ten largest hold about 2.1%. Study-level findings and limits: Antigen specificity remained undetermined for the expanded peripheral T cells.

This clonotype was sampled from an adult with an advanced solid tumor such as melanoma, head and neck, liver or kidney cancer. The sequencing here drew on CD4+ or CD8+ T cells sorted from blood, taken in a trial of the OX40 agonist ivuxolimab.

This CDR3 is CASSQERGLAQYF. CDR3 coding DNA: TGTGCCAGCAGCCAAGAGAGAGGCCTGGCGCAGTATTTT. The chain carries TRBV4-2 and TRBJ2-3; no definite D call. The CDR3 spans 13 residues. V gave up 0 bases and J gave up 10 bases, with 11 bases separating them. Germline V CDR1 and CDR2: LGHNA, YNFKEQ.